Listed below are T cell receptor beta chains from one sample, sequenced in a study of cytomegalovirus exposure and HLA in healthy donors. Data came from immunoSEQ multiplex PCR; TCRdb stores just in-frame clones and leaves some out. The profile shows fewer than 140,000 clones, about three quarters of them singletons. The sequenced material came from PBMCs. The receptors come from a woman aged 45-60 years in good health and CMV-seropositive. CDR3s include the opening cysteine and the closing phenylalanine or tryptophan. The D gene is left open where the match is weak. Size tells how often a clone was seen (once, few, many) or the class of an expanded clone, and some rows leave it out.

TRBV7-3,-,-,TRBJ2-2,CASRRQNTGELFF,TGTGCCAGCAGGCGACAGAACACCGGGGAGCTGTTTTTT
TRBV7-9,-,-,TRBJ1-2,CASSRYGPSYYGYTF,TGTGCCAGCAGCCGATATGGCCCTTCCTACTATGGCTACACCTTC
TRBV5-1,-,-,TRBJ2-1,CAGSSGPPGVEQFF,TGCGCCGGCAGCTCCGGCCCCCCGGGGGTCGAGCAGTTCTTC
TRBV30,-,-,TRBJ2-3,CAWSLSGSRANTQYF,TGTGCCTGGAGTTTATCCGGGAGCAGGGCAAATACGCAGTATTTT
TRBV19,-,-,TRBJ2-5,CASSIGGVGQFQETQYF,TGTGCCAGTAGTATTGGGGGGGTCGGACAGTTCCAAGAGACCCAGTACTTC
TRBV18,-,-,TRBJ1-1,CASSPPVGLNTEAFF,TGTGCCAGCTCACCACCCGTGGGCCTGAACACTGAAGCTTTCTTT
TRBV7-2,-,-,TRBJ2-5,CASSFDRLIWETQYF,TGTGCCAGCAGCTTCGACAGGCTCATATGGGAGACCCAGTACTTC
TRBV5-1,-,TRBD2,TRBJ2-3,CASSSGTTYTDTQYF,TGCGCCAGCAGTTCCGGGACTACCTACACAGATACGCAGTATTTT
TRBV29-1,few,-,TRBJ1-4,CSVESGVFNEKLFF,TGCAGCGTTGAATCGGGAGTCTTTAATGAAAAACTGTTTTTT
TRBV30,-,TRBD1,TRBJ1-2,CAWTPLGQSYTF,TGTGCCTGGACACCTCTGGGACAGAGCTACACCTTC
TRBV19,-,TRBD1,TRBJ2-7,CASSETGATYEQYF,TGTGCCAGTAGTGAGACAGGGGCTACCTACGAGCAGTACTTC
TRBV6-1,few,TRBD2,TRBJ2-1,CASILAGGINEQFF,TGTGCCAGCATACTAGCGGGGGGGATCAATGAGCAGTTCTTC
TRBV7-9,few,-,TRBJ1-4,CASSLGGVINEKLFF,TGTGCCAGCAGCTTAGGGGGGGTCATTAATGAAAAACTGTTTTTT
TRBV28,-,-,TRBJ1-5,CASSLAGDSNQPQHF,TGTGCCAGCAGTTTAGCGGGGGATAGCAATCAGCCCCAGCATTTT
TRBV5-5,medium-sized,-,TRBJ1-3,CASSSGGSGNTIYF,TGTGCCAGCAGCTCGGGAGGCTCTGGAAACACCATATATTTT
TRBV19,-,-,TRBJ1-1,CASSPGGTEAFF,TGTGCCAGTAGTCCGGGGGGGACTGAAGCTTTCTTT
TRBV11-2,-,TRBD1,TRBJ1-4,CASNNPGTGHEKLFF,TGTGCCAGTAATAACCCGGGGACAGGGCACGAAAAACTGTTTTTT
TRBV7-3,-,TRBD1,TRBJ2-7,CASSPGQGREQYF,TGTGCCAGCAGCCCAGGACAGGGACGCGAGCAGTACTTC
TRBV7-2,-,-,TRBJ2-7,CASRLQGIPYEQYF,TGTGCCAGCAGGTTACAGGGTATACCCTACGAGCAGTACTTC
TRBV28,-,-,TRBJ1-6,CASSFQIDSPLHF,TGTGCCAGCAGTTTCCAGATTGATTCACCCCTCCACTTT
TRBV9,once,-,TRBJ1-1,CASSVGRAWTEAFF,TGTGCCAGCAGCGTAGGGCGGGCTTGGACTGAAGCTTTCTTT
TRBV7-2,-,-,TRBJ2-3,CASSLDAGKDTQYF,TGTGCCAGCAGCTTAGATGCGGGAAAAGATACGCAGTATTTT
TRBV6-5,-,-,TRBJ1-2,CASSSPGIGGYTF,TGTGCCAGCAGTTCCCCGGGGATAGGTGGCTACACCTTC
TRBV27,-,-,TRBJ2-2,CASSLVRGEKTGELFF,TGTGCCAGCAGTTTGGTCAGGGGCGAGAAAACCGGGGAGCTGTTTTTT
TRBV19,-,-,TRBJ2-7,CASSIDRGAGEQYF,TGTGCCAGTAGTATAGATCGGGGGGCCGGCGAGCAGTACTTC
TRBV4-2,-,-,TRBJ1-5,CASSGPDESGPQHF,TGTGCCAGCAGCGGTCCCGATGAGAGCGGGCCCCAGCATTTT
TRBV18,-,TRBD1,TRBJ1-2,CASSTTGGIGGYTF,TGTGCCAGCTCAACGACAGGGGGCATCGGTGGCTACACCTTC
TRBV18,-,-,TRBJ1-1,CASSPFKGGTEAFF,TGTGCCAGCTCACCATTTAAAGGGGGCACTGAAGCTTTCTTT
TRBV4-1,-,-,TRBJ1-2,CASSQDSSRLEYGYTF,TGCGCCAGCAGCCAAGATAGTAGCAGACTAGAATATGGCTACACCTTC
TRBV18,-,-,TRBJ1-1,CASSPPGRIAGTEAFF,TGTGCCAGCTCACCACCTGGACGTATCGCGGGCACTGAAGCTTTCTTT
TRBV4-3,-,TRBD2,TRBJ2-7,CASSQDRGGSYEQYF,TGCGCCAGCAGCCAAGATCGGGGGGGCAGCTACGAGCAGTACTTC
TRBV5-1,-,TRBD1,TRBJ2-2,CASRSTGGNTGELFF,TGCGCCAGCCGCTCTACAGGGGGGAACACCGGGGAGCTGTTTTTT
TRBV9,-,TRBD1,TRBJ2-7,CASSEHLGTGLSEQYF,TGTGCCAGCAGCGAGCACTTAGGGACAGGGTTAAGCGAGCAGTACTTC
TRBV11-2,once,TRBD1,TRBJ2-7,CASRSTGATYEQYF,TGTGCCAGCAGGTCGACAGGGGCGACCTACGAGCAGTACTTC
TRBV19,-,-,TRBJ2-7,CASSEISSYEQYF,TGTGCCAGTAGTGAGATAAGCTCCTACGAGCAGTACTTC
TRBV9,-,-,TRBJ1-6,CASSIQGNSPLHF,TGTGCCAGCAGCATCCAGGGCAATTCACCCCTCCACTTT
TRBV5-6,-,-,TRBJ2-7,CASSLGVNTEQYF,TGTGCCAGCAGCTTGGGTGTGAACACCGAGCAGTACTTC
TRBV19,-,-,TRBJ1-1,CASRVIGNTEAFF,TGTGCCAGTAGAGTGATCGGGAACACTGAAGCTTTCTTT
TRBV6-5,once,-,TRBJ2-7,CASSPWGENYEQYF,TGTGCCAGCAGCCCCTGGGGGGAAAACTACGAGCAGTACTTC
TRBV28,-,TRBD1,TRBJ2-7,CASSFLGQGADEQYF,TGTGCCAGCAGTTTCCTGGGACAGGGGGCCGACGAGCAGTACTTC
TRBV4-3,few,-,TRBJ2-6,CASSQLPLGSGLINSGANVLTF,TGCGCCAGCAGCCAACTCCCTCTGGGGTCGGGACTTATTAACTCTGGGGCCAACGTCCTGACTTTC
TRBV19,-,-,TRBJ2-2,CASGQIWPAGELFF,TGTGCCAGTGGACAAATCTGGCCTGCCGGGGAGCTGTTTTTT
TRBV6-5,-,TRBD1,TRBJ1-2,CASKNLGQGPGYTF,TGTGCCAGCAAAAATCTGGGACAGGGCCCGGGGTACACCTTC
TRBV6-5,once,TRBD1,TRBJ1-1,CASSFSGQGNTEAFF,TGTGCCAGCAGTTTTTCTGGACAGGGGAACACTGAAGCTTTCTTT
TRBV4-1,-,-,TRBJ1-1,CASSMGGKTEAFF,TGCGCCAGCAGCATGGGGGGTAAGACTGAAGCTTTCTTT
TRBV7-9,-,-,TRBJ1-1,CASSSRAGKAEAFF,TGTGCCAGCAGCTCCCGCGCAGGAAAGGCCGAAGCTTTCTTT
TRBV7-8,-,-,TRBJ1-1,CASSPLSGNTEAFF,TGTGCCAGCAGCCCCCTGAGTGGGAACACTGAAGCTTTCTTT
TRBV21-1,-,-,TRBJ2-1,CASRTDRGRYNEQFF,TGTGCCAGCAGGACGGACAGGGGAAGATATAATGAGCAGTTCTTC
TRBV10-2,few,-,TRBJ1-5,CASSDGDRYQRQPQHF,TGCGCCAGCAGTGACGGCGACAGGTACCAACGACAGCCCCAGCATTTT
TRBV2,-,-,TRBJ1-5,CASSENRDNQPQHF,TGTGCCAGCAGTGAAAACAGGGACAATCAGCCCCAGCATTTT
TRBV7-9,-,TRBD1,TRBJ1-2,CASSPLYLGQGDDYTF,TGTGCCAGCAGCCCCCTATACCTGGGACAGGGGGATGACTACACCTTC
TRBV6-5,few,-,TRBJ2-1,CASSRDLDPNNEQFF,TGTGCCAGCAGCCGTGACTTGGATCCAAACAATGAGCAGTTCTTC
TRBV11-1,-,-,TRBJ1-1,CASSYRVFSTEAFF,TGTGCCAGCAGCTACAGGGTGTTTAGCACTGAAGCTTTCTTT
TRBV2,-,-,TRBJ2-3,CASSDASWVTDTQYF,TGTGCCAGCAGTGATGCTAGTTGGGTCACAGATACGCAGTATTTT
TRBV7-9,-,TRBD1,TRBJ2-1,CSSSKVVQGASLPYNEQFF,TGTTCCAGCAGCAAAGTCGTCCAGGGGGCATCTCTGCCCTACAATGAGCAGTTCTTC